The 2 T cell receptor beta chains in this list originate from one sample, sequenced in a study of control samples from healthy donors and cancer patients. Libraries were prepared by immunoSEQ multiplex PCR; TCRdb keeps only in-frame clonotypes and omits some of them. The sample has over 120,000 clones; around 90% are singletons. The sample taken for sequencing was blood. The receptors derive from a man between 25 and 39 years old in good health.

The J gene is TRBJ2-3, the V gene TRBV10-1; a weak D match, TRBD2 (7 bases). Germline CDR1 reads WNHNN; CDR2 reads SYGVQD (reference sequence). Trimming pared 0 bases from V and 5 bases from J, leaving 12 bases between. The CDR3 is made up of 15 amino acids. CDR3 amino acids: CASSESAGGLDTQYF. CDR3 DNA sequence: TGCGCCAGCAGTGAGTCGGCCGGGGGGCTAGATACGCAGTATTTT.

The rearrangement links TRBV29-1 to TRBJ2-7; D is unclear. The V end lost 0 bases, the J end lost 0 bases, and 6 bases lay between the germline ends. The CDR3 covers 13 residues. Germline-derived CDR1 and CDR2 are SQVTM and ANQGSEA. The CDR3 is CSVEEDNSYEQYF. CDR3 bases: TGCAGCGTTGAAGAAGACAACTCCTACGAGCAGTACTTC.